Below, 8 T cell receptor beta chains from the same sample are listed, as sequenced in a study of blood T cell repertoires in COVID-19. Using immunoSEQ multiplex PCR, the repertoire was profiled, and TCRdb retains in-frame clones only, with some absent. This table holds around 500,000 clones, roughly 90% found once. The material sequenced was PBMCs or T cells enriched from blood (not recorded which). The receptor source for this set is a woman in her 40s who had recovered from COVID-19.

This clone was observed a handful of times. The chain combines TRBV3-1 (or the pseudogene TRBV3-2) with TRBJ2-7; 7 bases align to TRBD2. Trimming cost V 11 bases and J 6 bases; bases outside gene matches: 4. CDR3 length: 10 residues. The germline V gene has CDR1 LGHDT and CDR2 YNNKEL (reference sequence). Here the CDR3 reads CASGRGEQYF. The CDR3 DNA is TGTGCCTCAGGGAGGGGCGAGCAGTACTTC.

V usage is TRBV24-1 and J usage is TRBJ2-3, with 10 positions matching TRBD1. CDR3 size: 16 residues. Germline CDR1 reads KGHDR; CDR2 reads SFDVKD. Losses at the gene ends were 5 bases for V and 2 bases for J; bases not matched to a gene: 6. The CDR3 nucleotides read TGTGCCACCAGTGTTTCGGGGACAGGGGACACAGATACGCAGTATTTT. It specifies CATSVSGTGDTDTQYF.

A few counts support this clone. The V and J genes are TRBV19 and TRBJ1-2; 10 bases map to TRBD1. The CDR3 contains 16 residues. J gave up 8 bases and V 6 bases, and 15 bases lay outside the gene matches. Germline V CDR1 and CDR2: LNHDA, SQIVND (reference sequence). The DNA for the CDR3 is TGTGCCAGTAGCACGGCCGGGACAGGGGCCTCTTGGGGCTACACCTTC. Protein product: CASSTAGTGASWGYTF.

The chain combines TRBV14 with TRBJ1-6; 9 nucleotides line up with TRBD1. The CDR3 sequence is 15 residues long. Germline V gives CDR1 SGHDN, CDR2 FVKESK. V trimming: 2 bases; J trimming: 10 bases; junction bases outside the gene matches: 6. The CDR3 coding sequence is TGTGCCAGCAGCCAATGGACAGGGGTTCGATCACCCCTCCACTTT. This sequence encodes CASSQWTGVRSPLHF.

V usage is TRBV2 and J usage is TRBJ1-1; D not certain. Trimming removed 8 bases from V and 5 bases from J, with 12 bases in between. CDR1 is SNHLY and CDR2 is FYNNEI in the germline V gene. CDR3 length equals 12 residues. The CDR3 coding sequence is TGTGCCAGCGGGAGGGTCGAGACTGAAGCTTTCTTT. It translates to CASGRVETEAFF.

This clone was counted between two and nine times. The chain joins TRBV19 to TRBJ1-5, with D perhaps matching TRBD1 (5 bases). V shed 7 bases and J shed 2 bases, with 12 bases lying between them. CDR3 size: 14 residues. In germline, CDR1 is LNHDA, CDR2 SQIVND (reference sequence). CDR3 loop: CASTPQGCNQPQHF. In nucleotides, the CDR3 is TGTGCCAGTACTCCTCAGGGTTGCAATCAGCCCCAGCATTTT.

The chain employs TRBV7-2 and TRBJ1-2, with D possibly matching TRBD1 (6 bases). Trimming pared 2 bases from V and 8 bases from J, leaving 12 bases between. The CDR3 contains 13 residues. The germline gives CDR1 SGHTA, CDR2 FQGNSA. CDR3: CASSLNRGAGYTF. CDR3 bases: TGTGCCAGCAGCTTAAATCGGGGGGCAGGCTACACCTTC.

The CDR3 region is CAIRGDTGTDTQYF. The CDR3 DNA reads TGTGCCATACGGGGGGATACCGGCACAGATACGCAGTATTTT. This chain joins TRBV25-1 and TRBJ2-3, with 7 bases that match TRBD2. CDR1 and CDR2 from the germline V gene are MGHDK and SYGVNS. This CDR3 spans 14 amino acids. V lost 10 bases, J lost 1 base, and 8 bases stayed unmatched.